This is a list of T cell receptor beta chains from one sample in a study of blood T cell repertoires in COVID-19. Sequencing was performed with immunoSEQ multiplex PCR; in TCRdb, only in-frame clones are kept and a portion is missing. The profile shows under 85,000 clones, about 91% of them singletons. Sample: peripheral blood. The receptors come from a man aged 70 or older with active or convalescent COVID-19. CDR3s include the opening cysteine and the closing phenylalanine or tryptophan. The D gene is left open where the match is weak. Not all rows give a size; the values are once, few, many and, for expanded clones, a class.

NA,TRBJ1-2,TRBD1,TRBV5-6,CASSSDRSYTF,TGTGCCAGCAGCTCGGACAGGAGCTACACCTTC
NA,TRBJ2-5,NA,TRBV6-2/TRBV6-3,CASSYRETQYF,TGTGCCAGCAGTTACCGGGAGACCCAGTACTTC
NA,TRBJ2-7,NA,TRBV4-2,CASSQEPRSEQYF,TGTGCCAGCAGCCAAGAACCCCGGAGCGAGCAGTACTTC
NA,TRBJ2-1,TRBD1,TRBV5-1,CASSFVQGAKNEQFF,TGCGCCAGCAGCTTTGTCCAGGGGGCGAAAAATGAGCAGTTCTTC
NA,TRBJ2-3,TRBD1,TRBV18,CASSPGQGTTDTQYF,TGTGCCAGCTCACCCGGACAGGGTACTACAGATACGCAGTATTTT
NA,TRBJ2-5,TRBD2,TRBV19,CASSPSGGARQTQYF,TGTGCCAGTAGCCCTAGCGGGGGAGCCAGGCAGACCCAGTACTTC
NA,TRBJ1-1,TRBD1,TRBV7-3,CASSTQGARDTEAFF,TGTGCCAGCAGCACACAGGGGGCGCGCGACACTGAAGCTTTCTTT
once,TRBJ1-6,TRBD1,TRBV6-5,CASSKDRGNNSPLHF,TGTGCCAGCAGCAAAGACAGGGGCAATAATTCACCCCTCCACTTT
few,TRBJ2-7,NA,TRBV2,CASSLEKYEQYF,TGTGCCAGCAGTCTCGAGAAGTACGAGCAGTACTTC
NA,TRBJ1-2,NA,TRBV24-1,CATGQDDYGYTF,TGTGCCACCGGACAAGACGACTATGGCTACACCTTC
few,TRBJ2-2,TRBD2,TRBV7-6,CASSRGGLNTGELFF,TGTGCCAGCAGCCGGGGGGGGCTTAACACCGGGGAGCTGTTTTTT
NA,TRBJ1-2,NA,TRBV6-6,CASRPRGGWDGYTF,TGTGCCAGCAGACCTCGGGGGGGTTGGGATGGCTACACCTTC
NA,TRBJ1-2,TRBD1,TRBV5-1,CASSLGDRWGYGYTF,TGCGCCAGCAGCTTGGGGGACAGATGGGGCTATGGCTACACCTTC
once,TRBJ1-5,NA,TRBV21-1,CASSSDRVSGDNNQPQHF,TGTGCCAGCAGTTCGGACAGGGTAAGTGGTGATAACAATCAGCCCCAGCATTTT
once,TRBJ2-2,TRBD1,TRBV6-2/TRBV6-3,CASSSRGTPTGELFF,TGTGCCAGCAGTTCCAGGGGGACGCCGACCGGGGAGCTGTTTTTT
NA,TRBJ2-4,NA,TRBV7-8,CASSLAGKNIQYF,TGTGCCAGCAGCTTAGCCGGCAAAAACATTCAGTACTTC